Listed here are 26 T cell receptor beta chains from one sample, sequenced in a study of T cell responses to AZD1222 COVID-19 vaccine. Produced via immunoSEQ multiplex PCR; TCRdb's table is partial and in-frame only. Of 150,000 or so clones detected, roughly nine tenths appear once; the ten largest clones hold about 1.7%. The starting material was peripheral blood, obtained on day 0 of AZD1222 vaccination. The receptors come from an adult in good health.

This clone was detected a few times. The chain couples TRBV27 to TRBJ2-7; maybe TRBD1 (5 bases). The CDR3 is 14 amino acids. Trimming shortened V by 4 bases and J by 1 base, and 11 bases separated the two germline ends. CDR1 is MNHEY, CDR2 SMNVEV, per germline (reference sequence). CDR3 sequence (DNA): TGTGCCAGCAGTTACGACAGAAAGTCCTACGAGCAGTACTTC. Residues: CASSYDRKSYEQYF.

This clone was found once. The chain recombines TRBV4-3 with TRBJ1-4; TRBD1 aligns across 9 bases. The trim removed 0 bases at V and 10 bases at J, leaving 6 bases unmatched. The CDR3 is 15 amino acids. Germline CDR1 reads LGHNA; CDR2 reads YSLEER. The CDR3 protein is CASSQENRGLAKLFF. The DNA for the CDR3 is TGCGCCAGCAGCCAAGAAAACAGGGGGCTCGCAAAACTGTTTTTT.

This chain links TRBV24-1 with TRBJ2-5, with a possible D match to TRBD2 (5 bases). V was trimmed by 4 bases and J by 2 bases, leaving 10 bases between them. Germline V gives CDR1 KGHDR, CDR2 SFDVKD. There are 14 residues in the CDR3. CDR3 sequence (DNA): TGTGCCACCAGTGAGAATGGGAGACAAGAGACCCAGTACTTC. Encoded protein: CATSENGRQETQYF.

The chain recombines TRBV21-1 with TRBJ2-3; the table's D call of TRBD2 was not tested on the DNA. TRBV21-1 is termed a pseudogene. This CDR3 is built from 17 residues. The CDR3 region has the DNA TGTGCCAGCAGCAAACGGGAAGGCAGGACGAGCACAGATACGCAGTATTTT. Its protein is CASSKREGRTSTDTQYF.

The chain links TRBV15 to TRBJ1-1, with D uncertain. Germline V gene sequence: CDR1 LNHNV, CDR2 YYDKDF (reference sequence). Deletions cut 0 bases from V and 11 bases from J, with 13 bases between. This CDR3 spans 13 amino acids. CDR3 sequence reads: CATSRDRLVVAFF. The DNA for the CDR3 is TGTGCCACCAGCAGAGATAGGTTGGTGGTGGCTTTCTTT.

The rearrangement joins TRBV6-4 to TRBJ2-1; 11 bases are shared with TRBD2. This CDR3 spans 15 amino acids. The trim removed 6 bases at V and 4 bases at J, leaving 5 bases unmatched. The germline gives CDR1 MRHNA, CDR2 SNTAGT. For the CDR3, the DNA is TGTGCCAGCAGGCCGACTAGCGGGACGTACAATGAGCAGTTCTTC. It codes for CASRPTSGTYNEQFF.

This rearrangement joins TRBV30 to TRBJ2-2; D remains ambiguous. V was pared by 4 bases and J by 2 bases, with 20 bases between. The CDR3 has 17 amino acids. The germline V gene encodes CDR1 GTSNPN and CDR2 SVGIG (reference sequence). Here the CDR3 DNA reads TGTGCCTGGACGAACAGTCCGACCAGCAATAACACCGGGGAGCTGTTTTTT. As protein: CAWTNSPTSNNTGELFF.

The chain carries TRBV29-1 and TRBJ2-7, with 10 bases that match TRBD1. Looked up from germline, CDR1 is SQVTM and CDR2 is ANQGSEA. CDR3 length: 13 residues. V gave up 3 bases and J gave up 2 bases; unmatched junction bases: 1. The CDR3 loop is CSVEGQGTYEQYF. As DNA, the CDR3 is TGCAGCGTTGAGGGACAGGGGACCTACGAGCAGTACTTC.

This CDR3 reads CATSRGLAGAKSSTDTQYF. CDR3 in DNA: TGTGCCACCAGCAGAGGGCTAGCGGGAGCCAAATCTAGCACAGATACGCAGTATTTT. The V and J genes are TRBV15 and TRBJ2-3, with TRBD2 matching over 10 bases. Germline V lookup: CDR1 LNHNV, CDR2 YYDKDF (reference sequence). Germline trimming cut 1 base from V and 0 bases from J; bases unmatched to any gene: 10. The length of the CDR3 is 19 residues.

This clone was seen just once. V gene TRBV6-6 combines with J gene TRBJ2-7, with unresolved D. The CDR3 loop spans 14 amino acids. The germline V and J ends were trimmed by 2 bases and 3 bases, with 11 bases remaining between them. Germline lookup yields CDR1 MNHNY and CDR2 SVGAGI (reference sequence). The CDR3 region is CASSYGQVVYEQYF. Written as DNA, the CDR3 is TGTGCCAGCAGTTACGGTCAGGTCGTCTACGAGCAGTACTTC.

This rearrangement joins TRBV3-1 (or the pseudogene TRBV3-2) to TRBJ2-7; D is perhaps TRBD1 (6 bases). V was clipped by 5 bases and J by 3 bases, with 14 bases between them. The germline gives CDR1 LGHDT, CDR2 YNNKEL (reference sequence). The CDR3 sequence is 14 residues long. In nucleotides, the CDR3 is TGTGCCAGCAGCTTATTGACAGGAAGCTACGAGCAGTACTTC. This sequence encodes CASSLLTGSYEQYF.

CDR3 sequence: CASSLSLGEVQPQHF. Here the CDR3 DNA reads TGTGCCAGCAGTTTATCGTTGGGGGAAGTTCAGCCCCAGCATTTT. The gene calls are TRBV27 and TRBJ1-5; weak D call: TRBD1 (5 bases). CDR3 length: 15 residues. Germline loops: CDR1 MNHEY, CDR2 SMNVEV (reference sequence). Between the trimmed V and J ends, which lost 0 bases and 6 bases, there was a span of 12 bases.

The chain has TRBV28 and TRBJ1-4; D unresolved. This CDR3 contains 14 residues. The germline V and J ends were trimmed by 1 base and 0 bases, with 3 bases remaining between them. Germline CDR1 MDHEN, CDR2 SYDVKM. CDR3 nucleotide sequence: TGTGCCAGCAGTTTATATCCAACTAATGAAAAACTGTTTTTT. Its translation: CASSLYPTNEKLFF.

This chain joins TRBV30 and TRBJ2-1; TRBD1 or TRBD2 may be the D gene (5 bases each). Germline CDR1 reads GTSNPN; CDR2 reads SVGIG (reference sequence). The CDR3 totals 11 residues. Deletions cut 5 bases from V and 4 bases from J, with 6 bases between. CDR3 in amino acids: CAWEGYNEQFF. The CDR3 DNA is TGTGCCTGGGAGGGGTACAATGAGCAGTTCTTC.

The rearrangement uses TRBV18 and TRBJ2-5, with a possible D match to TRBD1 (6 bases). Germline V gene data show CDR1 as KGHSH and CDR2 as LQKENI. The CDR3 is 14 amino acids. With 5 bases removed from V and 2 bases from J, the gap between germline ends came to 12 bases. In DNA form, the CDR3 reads TGTGCCAGCTCAACATCGGACAGACAAGAGACCCAGTACTTC. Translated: CASSTSDRQETQYF.

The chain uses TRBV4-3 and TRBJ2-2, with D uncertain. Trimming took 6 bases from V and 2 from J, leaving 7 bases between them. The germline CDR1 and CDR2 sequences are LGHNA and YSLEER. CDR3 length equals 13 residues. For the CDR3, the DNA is TGCGCCAGCAGGCATATTAACACCGGGGAGCTGTTTTTT. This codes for CASRHINTGELFF.

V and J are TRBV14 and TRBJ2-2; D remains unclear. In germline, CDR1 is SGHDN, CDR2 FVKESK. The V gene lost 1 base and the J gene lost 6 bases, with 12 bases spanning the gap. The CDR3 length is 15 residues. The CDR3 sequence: CASSQGNHGSGELFF. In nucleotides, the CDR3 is TGTGCCAGCAGCCAAGGGAATCACGGGTCCGGGGAGCTGTTTTTT.

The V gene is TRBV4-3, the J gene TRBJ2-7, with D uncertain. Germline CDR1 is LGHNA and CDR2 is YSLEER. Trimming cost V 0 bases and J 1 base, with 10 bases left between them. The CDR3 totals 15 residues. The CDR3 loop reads CASSQDASTSYEQYF. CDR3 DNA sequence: TGCGCCAGCAGCCAAGATGCCAGTACATCCTACGAGCAGTACTTC.

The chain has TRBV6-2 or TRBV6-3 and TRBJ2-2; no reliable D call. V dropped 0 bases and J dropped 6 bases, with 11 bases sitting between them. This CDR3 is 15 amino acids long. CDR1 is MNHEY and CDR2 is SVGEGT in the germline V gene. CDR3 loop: CASSYSFVRSGELFF. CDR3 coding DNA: TGTGCCAGCAGTTACTCGTTCGTCCGGTCCGGGGAGCTGTTTTTT.

CDR3 in amino acids: CASSNETPKNTGELFF. For the CDR3, the DNA is TGTGCCAGCAGCAATGAGACACCCAAGAACACCGGGGAGCTGTTTTTT. The J gene is TRBJ2-2, the V gene TRBV7-2; no reliable D call. The CDR3 spans 16 residues. V was trimmed by 5 bases and J by 1 base, leaving 14 bases between them. Germline V gene sequence: CDR1 SGHTA, CDR2 FQGNSA. Full variable domain (rest looked up from reference TRBV7-2 and TRBJ2-2): GAGVSQSPSNKVTEKGKDVELRCDPISGHTALYWYRQSLGQGLEFLIYFQGNSAPDKSGLPSDRFSAERTGGSVSTLTIQRTQQEDSAVYLCASSNETPKNTGELFFGEGSRLTVL.

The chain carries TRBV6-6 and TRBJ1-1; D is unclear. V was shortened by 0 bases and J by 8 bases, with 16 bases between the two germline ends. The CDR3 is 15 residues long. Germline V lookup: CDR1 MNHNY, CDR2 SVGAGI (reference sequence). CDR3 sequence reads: CASSYSRELRSEAFF. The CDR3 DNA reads TGTGCCAGCAGTTACTCACGGGAGCTAAGGTCAGAAGCTTTCTTT.

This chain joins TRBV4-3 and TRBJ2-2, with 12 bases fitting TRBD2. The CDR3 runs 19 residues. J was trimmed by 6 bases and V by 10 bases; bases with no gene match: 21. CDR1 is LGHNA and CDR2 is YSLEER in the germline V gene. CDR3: CATTQELGTSGFGAGELFF. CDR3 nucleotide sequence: TGCGCCACAACACAGGAACTAGGGACTAGCGGGTTTGGAGCCGGGGAGCTGTTTTTT.

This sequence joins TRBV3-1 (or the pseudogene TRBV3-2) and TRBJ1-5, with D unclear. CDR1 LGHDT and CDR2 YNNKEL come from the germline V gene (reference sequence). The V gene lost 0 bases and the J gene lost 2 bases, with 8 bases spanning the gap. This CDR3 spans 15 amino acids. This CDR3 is CASSQDTAGNQPQHF. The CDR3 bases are TGTGCCAGCAGCCAAGATACGGCGGGCAATCAGCCCCAGCATTTT.

The CDR3 sequence: CASSNPLGQGANYNEQFF. In nucleotides, the CDR3 is TGTGCCAGCAGTAACCCATTAGGACAGGGGGCTAACTACAATGAGCAGTTCTTC. The V call is TRBV28, the J call TRBJ2-1; TRBD1 matches at 11 bases. V shed 5 bases, J shed 3 bases, and the junction held 12 bases outside the gene matches. The germline V gene encodes CDR1 MDHEN and CDR2 SYDVKM. This CDR3 region has 18 residues. Full variable domain (remainder filled in from reference TRBV28 and TRBJ2-1): DVKVTQSSRYLVKRTGEKVFLECVQDMDHENMFWYRQDPGLGLRLIYFSYDVKMKEKGDIPEGYSVSREKKERFSLILESASTNQTSMYLCASSNPLGQGANYNEQFFGPGTRLTVL.

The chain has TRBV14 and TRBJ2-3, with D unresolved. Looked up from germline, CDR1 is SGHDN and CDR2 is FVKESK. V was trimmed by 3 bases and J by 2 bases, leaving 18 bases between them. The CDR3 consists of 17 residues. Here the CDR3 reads CASSQDLGRTYTDTQYF. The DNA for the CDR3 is TGTGCCAGCAGCCAGGACCTAGGGCGGACCTACACAGATACGCAGTATTTT.

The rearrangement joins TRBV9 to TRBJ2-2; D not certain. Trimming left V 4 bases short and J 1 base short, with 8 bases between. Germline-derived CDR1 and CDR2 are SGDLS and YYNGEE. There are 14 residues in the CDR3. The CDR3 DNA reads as TGTGCCAGCAGCACTCGTAGGAACACCGGGGAGCTGTTTTTT. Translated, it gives CASSTRRNTGELFF.